This T cell receptor beta chain was retrieved from a study of OX40 agonist ivuxolimab in advanced cancers. Study-wide results and limits: In general, CD8+ T cells held more expanded clones than CD4+ did, on average. Low clonal expansion, among the lowest seen, marked partial responders at 0.1-3.0 mg/kg.

Only in-frame clones appear in the TCRdb table, and some are missing; sequencing was by immunoSEQ multiplex PCR. The sample has about 33,000 clones; 74% are singletons. Concerning this clone: Its antigen is currently unknown.

The TCR sequence derives from an adult with an advanced solid tumor such as melanoma, head and neck, liver or kidney cancer. This material consisted of CD4+ or CD8+ T cells sorted from blood, taken in a trial of the OX40 agonist ivuxolimab.

The DNA for the CDR3 is TGCGCCAGCAGCTTGTGGAACACCGGGGAGCTGTTTTTT. It yields the protein CASSLWNTGELFF. The gene calls are TRBV5-1 and TRBJ2-2; no definite D call. CDR3 length: 13 amino acids. Germline assignment: CDR1 SGHRS and CDR2 YFSETQ. Between the trimmed V and J ends, which lost 1 base and 1 base, there was a span of 2 bases. The variable domain in full, completed from reference TRBV5-1 and TRBJ2-2, reads KAGVTQTPRYLIKTRGQQVTLSCSPISGHRSVSWYQQTPGQGLQFLFEYFSETQRNKGNFPGRFSGRQFSNSRSEMNVSTLELGDSALYLCASSLWNTGELFFGEGSRLTVL.